The next 15 T cell receptor beta chains were all read from a single sample in a study of cytomegalovirus exposure and HLA in healthy donors (dated by TCRdb to 2017 to 2019). Library method: the immunoSEQ multiplex PCR assay. For the multiplex PCR, a mixture combining 60 forward primers for TCR Vbeta segments and 13 reverse primers for TCR Jbeta segments was used. The clones in this table, taken by TCRdb from immuneACCESS, are in-frame only. Not every clone is retained; where verified, under half of the shortfall comes from an unresolved V gene, and the cause of the rest is unknown. Within this sample are some 110,000 clones, with about two thirds of them counted one time only. The ten biggest clones cover roughly 9% of the sample. The sample was PBMCs. The receptors here all came from a man younger than 40 in good health and CMV-seropositive.

This chain uses TRBV7-9 with TRBJ2-3; the D gene is possibly TRBD2 (6 bases). The length of the CDR3 is 13 residues. Germline CDR1 and CDR2: SEHNR and FQNEAQ (reference sequence). The V end was cut by 6 bases, the J end by 1 base, with 8 bases between. In nucleotides, the CDR3 is TGTGCCAGCAGGGGGGGAGGCACAGATACGCAGTATTTT. This encodes CASRGGGTDTQYF.

The chain is built from TRBV5-6 and TRBJ1-6, with no clear D. V shed 4 bases and J shed 0 bases, with 5 bases lying between them. Germline V CDR1 and CDR2: SGHDT, YYEEEE. This CDR3 is 14 amino acids long. CDR3: CASSPSSYNSPLHF. CDR3 DNA sequence: TGTGCCAGCAGCCCCAGCTCCTATAATTCACCCCTCCACTTT.

The rearrangement uses TRBV5-1 and TRBJ2-7; possibly TRBD1 for D (6 bases). Germline loops: CDR1 SGHRS, CDR2 YFSETQ. CDR3 length equals 15 residues. The V end lost 0 bases, the J end lost 0 bases, and 10 bases lay between the germline ends. CDR3 sequence reads: CASSLDRESSYEQYF. The CDR3 bases are TGCGCCAGCAGCTTGGACAGGGAAAGCTCCTACGAGCAGTACTTC.

This chain links TRBV7-9 with TRBJ1-2; perhaps TRBD1 as D (5 bases). Trimming cost V 5 bases and J 0 bases, with 16 bases left between them. Germline loops: CDR1 SEHNR, CDR2 FQNEAQ (reference sequence). The CDR3 is 16 amino acids. The DNA of the CDR3 is TGTGCCAGCAGCCGAACCATGGACACGACTAACTATGGCTACACCTTC. Encoded protein: CASSRTMDTTNYGYTF.

V usage is TRBV10-3 and J usage is TRBJ1-5; 8 bases are a match to TRBD1. There are 17 residues in the CDR3. Looked up from germline, CDR1 is ENHRY and CDR2 is SYGVKD. V shed 2 bases and J 6 bases; nucleotides not matched to a gene: 12. The CDR3 sequence is CAISEQWAGGLSQPQHF. As DNA, the CDR3 is TGTGCCATCAGTGAGCAGTGGGCAGGGGGCTTATCTCAGCCCCAGCATTTT.

This clone was recorded once. This rearrangement joins TRBV10-3 to TRBJ2-3; unclear D gene. Trimming cost V 0 bases and J 0 bases, with 10 bases left between them. Per germline, CDR1 ENHRY and CDR2 SYGVKD. This CDR3 has 16 residues. CDR3 amino acids: CAISESTMMSTDTQYF. DNA for the CDR3: TGTGCCATCAGTGAGTCAACTATGATGAGCACAGATACGCAGTATTTT.

In this sample, this clone turned up a few times. The rearrangement links TRBV28 to TRBJ1-2; no definite D call. Per germline, CDR1 MDHEN and CDR2 SYDVKM. CDR3 length: 12 amino acids. Trimming removed 3 bases from V and 4 bases from J, with 6 bases in between. CDR3 loop: CASSFEFYGYTF. The CDR3 coding sequence is TGTGCCAGCAGTTTCGAGTTCTATGGCTACACCTTC.

V gene TRBV7-9 combines with J gene TRBJ2-2; D perhaps matches TRBD1 (5 bases). With 2 bases removed from V and 4 bases from J, the gap between germline ends came to 17 bases. The CDR3 is made up of 17 amino acids. Germline assignment: CDR1 SEHNR and CDR2 FQNEAQ (reference sequence). Written as DNA, the CDR3 is TGTGCCAGCAGCTTATCCGGCAGGGAAGTCGGCACCGGGGAGCTGTTTTTT. This sequence encodes CASSLSGREVGTGELFF.

This chain joins TRBV27 and TRBJ2-7, with 10 bases that match TRBD1. The CDR3 has 17 amino acids. J was trimmed by 3 bases and V by 6 bases; bases with no gene match: 14. Germline assignment: CDR1 MNHEY and CDR2 SMNVEV (reference sequence). For the CDR3, the DNA is TGTGCCAGCAGCGTTTGGGGTGACAGGGGGCGCAGCTACGAGCAGTACTTC. This translates into CASSVWGDRGRSYEQYF.

This clone appeared a few times. The chain employs TRBV5-1 and TRBJ2-7; D is unclear. V was shortened by 4 bases and J by 0 bases, with 5 bases between the two germline ends. The V gene's germline CDR1 is SGHRS and CDR2 YFSETQ. The CDR3 loop spans 12 amino acids. The CDR3 protein is CASSPSSYEQYF. The CDR3 DNA is TGCGCCAGCAGCCCCAGCTCCTACGAGCAGTACTTC.

The genes are TRBV11-2 and TRBJ1-1; D uncertain. V dropped 5 bases and J dropped 2 bases, with 15 bases sitting between them. CDR3 size: 15 residues. CDR1 and CDR2 from the germline V gene are SGHAT and FQNNGV. CDR3 coding DNA: TGTGCCAGCAGCATTTATCGGCGGGGAAACACTGAAGCTTTCTTT. Translating it yields CASSIYRRGNTEAFF.

In this sample, this clone turned up a few times. This chain connects TRBV6-5 to TRBJ1-1, with 8 bases identical to TRBD1. The junction had 5 bases not matched to a gene; V was cut back by 0 bases and J by 2 bases. Per the germline V gene, CDR1 is MNHEY and CDR2 is SVGAGI. The CDR3 has 16 amino acids. CDR3 DNA sequence: TGTGCCAGCAGTTACTCACCGGGACAGGAAAACACTGAAGCTTTCTTT. Amino acids: CASSYSPGQENTEAFF.

This clone was seen only a few times. This chain uses TRBV7-2 with TRBJ1-2; D may be TRBD1 (6 bases). Trimming removed 5 bases at V and 8 bases at J, with 15 bases between. CDR3 length: 13 residues. The germline V gene encodes CDR1 SGHTA and CDR2 FQGNSA. This chain's CDR3 is CASSPTGDRGYTF. For the CDR3, the DNA is TGTGCCAGCAGCCCGACAGGCGACAGGGGCTACACCTTC.

This clone was counted only a few times. The rearrangement joins TRBV9 to TRBJ2-1, with 9 positions matching TRBD2. This CDR3 comprises 14 residues. The germline V gene has CDR1 SGDLS and CDR2 YYNGEE. The V segment lost 4 bases and the J segment 7 bases; nucleotides outside the gene matches: 6. The CDR3 DNA reads as TGTGCCAGCAGCTCGAGCGGGGGGTGGAATGAGCAGTTCTTC. It translates to CASSSSGGWNEQFF.

This clone came up a few times. V usage is TRBV11-2 and J usage is TRBJ2-7; D might be TRBD1 (6 bases). Trimming cost V 6 bases and J 1 base, with 16 bases left between them. Germline V lookup: CDR1 SGHAT, CDR2 FQNNGV. CDR3 size: 15 residues. This chain's CDR3 is CASSGEGDGSYEQYV. In nucleotides, the CDR3 is TGTGCCAGCAGTGGCGAGGGGGACGGATCCTACGAGCAGTACGTC.